This T cell receptor beta chain was sequenced in a study of blood T cell dynamics during melanoma immunotherapy. Turning to the study itself: First-line therapy was either pembrolizumab or nivolumab with ipilimumab for metastatic melanoma.

The CDR3 runs 15 residues. Germline-derived CDR1 and CDR2 are MNHEY and SVGAGI. V shed 0 bases and J 5 bases; nucleotides not matched to a gene: 5. DNA loading was fixed at around 0.35 ug for all bulk PBMC samples. Generated by immunoSEQ multiplex PCR, the TCRdb table keeps only in-frame clones and is missing some. The sample lists approximately 15,000 clones, roughly four fifths seen once, with about 8.1% in the top ten. This clone was seen more than once but under ten times. This sample's time point: pre-treatment baseline. Patients had no prior systemic cancer treatment, immunosuppressants or other active cancers.

Sequencing was performed on blood, taken from a patient treated with checkpoint blockade. The sequence was collected from a human donor with melanoma. The chain recombines TRBV6-5 with TRBJ2-7; 9 bases match TRBD2. The CDR3 bases are TGTGCCAGCAGTTACTCGGCGGGAGGGATGCACGAGCAGTACTTC. It translates to CASSYSAGGMHEQYF.